This T cell receptor (beta chain) was sequenced in a study of blood T cells in healthy people across ages (dated by TCRdb to about 2015). Regarding the complete study: In model experiments, template switching captured about one uniquely barcoded TCR beta cDNA molecule for every two T cells. Age-related changes in TCR beta repertoire diversity were measured in the study by deep sequencing normalized with unique cDNA molecular identifiers. Donors of different ages were randomly distributed across sequencing lanes to avoid experimental bias. Four age groups were formed from the donors: young (average about 17 years), middle-aged (just under 40), aged (about 62) and long-lived (about 75). Using the same blood draw, the study looked at two additional independent replicas of 1 million unique cDNA reads for two donors, one aged 18 to 29 and the other aged 80 or older. What the study reported, not specific to this receptor: There was a strong correlation between observed TCR beta diversity and the percentage of naive T cells measured by flow cytometry. Estimates of total diversity based on one million sequenced T cells were considered lower bounds and underestimates. Conclusive comparison of naive and antigen-experienced compartments was prevented by the profiling of bulk unsorted PBMCs. Observed TCR beta diversity per million T cells fell roughly linearly with age, and a significant reduction was already apparent by age about 36. Compared with the aged group, the long-lived group had more naive CD4+ T cells, fewer expanded clones and increased TCR diversity, a pattern suggesting age selection. Because donor CMV infection status was unknown, age-related changes in expanded clonotypes were potentially confounded.

Libraries were prepared through 5' RACE. Sequenced on an Illumina HiSeq 2500. A second PCR of roughly 7 to 11 cycles was performed with a sample-barcoded 5' primer and a J-beta primer mix. Each TCR beta cDNA molecule received a unique molecular identifier from a template-switch 5' adaptor carrying 12 random nucleotides. At least 3 million CDR3-containing paired-end reads were obtained from each sample. First-strand cDNA was synthesized from all RNA with the Mint cDNA synthesis kit, primed by a TRBC-specific oligonucleotide. All cDNA was treated with uracil-DNA glycosylase and then went through a first 18-cycle PCR with the universal primers M1SS and BC2_uni_R. The published analysis was carried out like this. For normalization, 1 million high-quality reads, each with a distinct molecular identifier, were randomly selected from each sample. Instead of being binned into consensus sequences, reads that shared molecular identifiers were thrown out. MiTCR, set to a Q25 quality threshold and the strictest error-elimination algorithm, was used for CDR3 identification, clonotype clustering and error correction. A nonparametric unseen species model with Euler transformation was used to estimate lower-bound total TCR beta diversity. TCRdb applied fastp at Q25 and MiXCR to the public reads, then kept only in-frame beta chains. Duplicate CDR3 protein sequences are folded into a single record with the most common DNA and genes. Clone size and V and J calls follow TCRdb, not the original study. Across this sample there are over 1,200,000 distinct CDR3 sequences, with around 59% seen only once. The ten largest clonotypes hold more than 6% of the sample.

The CDR3 has 14 amino acids, counting the end cysteine and phenylalanine. CDR3 DNA only is kept here, 42 bases in frame from base 1. Looking up the germline V gene yields CDR1 MGHDK and CDR2 SYGVNS. Trimming at the junction amounts to 8 bases on V and 0 bases on J, and the germline ends lie 13 bases apart. The donors were around 39 Caucasian individuals from Russia, aged roughly 6 to 100 years, who were systemically healthy. About 10 milliliters of peripheral blood were collected from each donor into EDTA-treated Vacutainer tubes. Ficoll-Paque density-gradient centrifugation was used to isolate PBMCs, with at least 7 million per sample. Trizol reagent was used to extract total RNA from the PBMCs, yielding at least 5.5 micrograms per sample. Naive CD45RAhigh/CD27high T cell percentages were measured by flow cytometry on a PBMC aliquot from every donor. On this clonotype itself: The clone's antigen remains unknown. No per-base quality is available; no much larger clone lies one base away.

Input material: blood. This clonotype was obtained from a man younger than 35 in good health. Recombination connected TRBV25-1 to TRBJ1-1, with no reliable assignment of the D segment. The DNA sequence is given as TGTGCCAGCCGAAGTGACACGTTGAACACTGAAGCTTTCTTT. Its translation is CASRSDTLNTEAFF.